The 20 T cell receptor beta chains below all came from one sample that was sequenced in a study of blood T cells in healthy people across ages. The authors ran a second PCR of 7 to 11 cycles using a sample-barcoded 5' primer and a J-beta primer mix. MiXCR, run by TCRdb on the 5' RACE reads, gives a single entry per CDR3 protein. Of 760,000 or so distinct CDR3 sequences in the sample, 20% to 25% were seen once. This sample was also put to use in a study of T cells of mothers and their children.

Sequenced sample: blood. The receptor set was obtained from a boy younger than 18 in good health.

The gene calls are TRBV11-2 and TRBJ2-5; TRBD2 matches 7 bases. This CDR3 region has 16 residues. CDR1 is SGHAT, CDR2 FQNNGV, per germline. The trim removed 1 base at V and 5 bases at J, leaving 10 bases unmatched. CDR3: CASSLGSAGVVETQYF. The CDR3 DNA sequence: TGTGCCAGCAGCTTAGGGTCTGCGGGGGTGGTGGAGACCCAGTACTTC.

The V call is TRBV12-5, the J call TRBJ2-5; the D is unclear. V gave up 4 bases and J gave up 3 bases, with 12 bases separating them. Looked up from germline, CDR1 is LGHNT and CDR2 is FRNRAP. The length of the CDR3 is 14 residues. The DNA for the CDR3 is TGTGCTAGTGGTTGGGCACCCGAGGAAGAGACCCAGTACTTC. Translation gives CASGWAPEEETQYF.

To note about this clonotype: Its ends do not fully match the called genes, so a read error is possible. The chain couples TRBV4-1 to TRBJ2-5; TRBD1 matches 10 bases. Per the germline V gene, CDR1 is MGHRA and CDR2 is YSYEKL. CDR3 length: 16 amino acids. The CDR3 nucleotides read TGCACCAGCAGCCAATTCGGACAGGGGGATGGAGAGACCCAGTACTTC. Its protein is CTSSQFGQGDGETQYF.

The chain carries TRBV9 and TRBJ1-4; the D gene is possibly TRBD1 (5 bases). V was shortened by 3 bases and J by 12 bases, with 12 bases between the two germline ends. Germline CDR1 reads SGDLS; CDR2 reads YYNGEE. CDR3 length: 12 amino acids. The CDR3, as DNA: TGTGCCAGCAGCGCTTCCCAGGGAGAACTGTTTTTT. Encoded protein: CASSASQGELFF.

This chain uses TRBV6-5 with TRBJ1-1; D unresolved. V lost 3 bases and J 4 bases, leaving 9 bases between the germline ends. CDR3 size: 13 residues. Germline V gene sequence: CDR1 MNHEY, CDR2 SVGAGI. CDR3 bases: TGTGCCAGCAGTTATGTGGACGGCACTGAAGCTTTCTTT. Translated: CASSYVDGTEAFF.

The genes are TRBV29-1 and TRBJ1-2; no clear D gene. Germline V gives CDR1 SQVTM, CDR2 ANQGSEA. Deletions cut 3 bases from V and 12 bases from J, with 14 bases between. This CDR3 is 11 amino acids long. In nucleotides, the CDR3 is TGCAGCGTTGAGCGGGCCCAAGGCGACACCTTC. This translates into CSVERAQGDTF. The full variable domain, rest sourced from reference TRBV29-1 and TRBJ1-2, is SAVISQKPSRDICQRGTSLTIQCQVDSQVTMMFWYRQQPGQSLTLIATANQGSEATYESGFVIDKFPISRPNLTFSTLTVSNMSPEDSSIYLCSVERAQGDTFGSGTRLTVV.

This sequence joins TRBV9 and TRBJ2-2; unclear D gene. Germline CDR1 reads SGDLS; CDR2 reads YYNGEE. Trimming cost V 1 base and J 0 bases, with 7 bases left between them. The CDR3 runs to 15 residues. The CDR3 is CASSVRYANTGELFF. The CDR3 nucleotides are TGTGCCAGCAGCGTAAGATACGCGAACACCGGGGAGCTGTTTTTT.

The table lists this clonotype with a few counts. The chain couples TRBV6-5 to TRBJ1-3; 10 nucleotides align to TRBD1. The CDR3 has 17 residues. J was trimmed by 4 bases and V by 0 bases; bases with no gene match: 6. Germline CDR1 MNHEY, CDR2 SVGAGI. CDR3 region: CASSYSRQGARGNTIYF. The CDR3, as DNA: TGTGCCAGCAGTTACTCTCGACAGGGGGCGAGGGGAAACACCATATATTTT.

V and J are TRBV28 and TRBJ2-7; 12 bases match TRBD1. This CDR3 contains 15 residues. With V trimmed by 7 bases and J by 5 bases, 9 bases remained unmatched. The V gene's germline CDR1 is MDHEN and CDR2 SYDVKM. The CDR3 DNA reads TGTGCCAGCAATATCGGGACAGGGGGCGGCCACGAGCAGTACTTC. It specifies CASNIGTGGGHEQYF.

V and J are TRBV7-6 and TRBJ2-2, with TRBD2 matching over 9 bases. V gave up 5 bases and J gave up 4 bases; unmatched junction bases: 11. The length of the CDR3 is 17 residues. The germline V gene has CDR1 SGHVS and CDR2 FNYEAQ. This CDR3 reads CASSRASAGGLTGELFF. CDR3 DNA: TGTGCCAGCAGCCGTGCGTCAGCGGGAGGCCTCACCGGGGAGCTGTTTTTT.

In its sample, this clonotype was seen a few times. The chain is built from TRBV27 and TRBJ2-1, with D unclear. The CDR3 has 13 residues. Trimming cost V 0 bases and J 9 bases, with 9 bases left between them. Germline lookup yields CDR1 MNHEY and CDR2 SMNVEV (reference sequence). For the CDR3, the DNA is TGTGCCAGCAGTTTATCCAGAAGCCGTGAGCAGTTCTTC. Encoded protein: CASSLSRSREQFF.

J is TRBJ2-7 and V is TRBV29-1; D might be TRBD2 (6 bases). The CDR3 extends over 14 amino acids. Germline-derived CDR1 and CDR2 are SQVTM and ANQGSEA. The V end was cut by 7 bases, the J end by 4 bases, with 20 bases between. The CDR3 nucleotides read TGCAGCGCGGCAGCGGATAGCGGACGGTACGAGCAGTACTTC. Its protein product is CSAAADSGRYEQYF.

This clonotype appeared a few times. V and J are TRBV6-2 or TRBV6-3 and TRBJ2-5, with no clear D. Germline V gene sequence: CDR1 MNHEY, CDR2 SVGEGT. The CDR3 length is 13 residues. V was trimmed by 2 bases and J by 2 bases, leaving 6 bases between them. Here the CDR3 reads CASSYDIQETQYF. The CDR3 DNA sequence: TGTGCCAGCAGTTACGACATACAAGAGACCCAGTACTTC.

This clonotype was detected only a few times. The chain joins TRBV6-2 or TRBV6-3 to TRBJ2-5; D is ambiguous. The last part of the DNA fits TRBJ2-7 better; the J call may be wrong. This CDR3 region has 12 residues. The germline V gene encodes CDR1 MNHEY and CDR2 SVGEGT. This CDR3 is CASSIRTREQYF. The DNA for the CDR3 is TGTGCCAGCAGTATTCGGACCCGCGAGCAGTACTTC.

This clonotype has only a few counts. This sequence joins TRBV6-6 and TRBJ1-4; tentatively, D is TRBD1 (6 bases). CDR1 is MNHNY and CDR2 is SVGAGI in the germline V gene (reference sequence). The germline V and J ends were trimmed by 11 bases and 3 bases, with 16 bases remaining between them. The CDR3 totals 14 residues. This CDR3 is CAARGQQANEKLFF. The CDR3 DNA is TGTGCCGCCAGGGGCCAGCAAGCTAATGAAAAACTGTTTTTT.

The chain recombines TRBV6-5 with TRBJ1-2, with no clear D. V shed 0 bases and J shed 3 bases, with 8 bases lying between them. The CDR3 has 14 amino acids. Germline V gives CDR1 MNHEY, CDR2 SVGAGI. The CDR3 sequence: CASSYSKEYYGYTF. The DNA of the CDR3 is TGTGCCAGCAGTTACTCGAAGGAATACTATGGCTACACCTTC.

The CDR3 is CSVGADTQYF. CDR3 nucleotides: TGCAGTGTAGGGGCAGATACGCAGTATTTT. The chain joins TRBV20-1 to TRBJ2-3, with a possible D match to TRBD1 (5 bases). The germline CDR1 and CDR2 sequences are DFQATT and SNEGSKA (reference sequence). The CDR3 consists of 10 residues. V dropped 7 bases and J dropped 4 bases, with 6 bases sitting between them.

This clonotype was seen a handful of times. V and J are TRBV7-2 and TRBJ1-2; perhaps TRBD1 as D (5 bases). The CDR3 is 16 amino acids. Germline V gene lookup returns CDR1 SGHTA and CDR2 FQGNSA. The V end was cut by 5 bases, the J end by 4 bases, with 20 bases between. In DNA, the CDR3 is TGTGCCAGCAGCCCCCTCGCGACAGCTATTGGCTATGGCTACACCTTC. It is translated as CASSPLATAIGYGYTF.

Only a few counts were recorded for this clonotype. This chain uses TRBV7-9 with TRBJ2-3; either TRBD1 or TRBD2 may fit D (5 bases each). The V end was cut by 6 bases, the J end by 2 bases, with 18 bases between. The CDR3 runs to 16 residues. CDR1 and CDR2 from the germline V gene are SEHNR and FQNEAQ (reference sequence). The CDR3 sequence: CASRIPSGPSTDTQYF. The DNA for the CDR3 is TGTGCCAGCAGAATTCCTTCGGGACCCTCCACAGATACGCAGTATTTT.

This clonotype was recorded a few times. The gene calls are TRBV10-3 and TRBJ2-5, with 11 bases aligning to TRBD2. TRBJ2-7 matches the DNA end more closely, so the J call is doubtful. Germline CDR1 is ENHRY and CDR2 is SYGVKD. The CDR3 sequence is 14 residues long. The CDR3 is CAISASGGFYEQYF. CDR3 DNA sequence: TGTGCCATCAGTGCTAGCGGGGGGTTCTACGAGCAGTACTTC.